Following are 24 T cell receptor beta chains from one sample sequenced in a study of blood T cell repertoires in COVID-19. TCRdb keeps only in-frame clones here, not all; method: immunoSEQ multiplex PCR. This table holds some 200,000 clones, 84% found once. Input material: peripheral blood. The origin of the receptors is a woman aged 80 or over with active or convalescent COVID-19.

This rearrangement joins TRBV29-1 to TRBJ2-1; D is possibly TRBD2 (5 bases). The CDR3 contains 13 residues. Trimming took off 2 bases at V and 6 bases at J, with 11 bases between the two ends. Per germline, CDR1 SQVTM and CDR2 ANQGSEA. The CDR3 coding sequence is TGCAGCGTTGAAATTAGCGAGGGCAATGAGCAGTTCTTC. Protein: CSVEISEGNEQFF.

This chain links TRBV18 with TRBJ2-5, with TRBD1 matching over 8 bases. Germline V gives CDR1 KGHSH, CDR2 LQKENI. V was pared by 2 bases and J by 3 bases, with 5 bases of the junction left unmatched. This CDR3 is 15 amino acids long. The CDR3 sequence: CASSPWDRIEETQYF. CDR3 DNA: TGTGCCAGCTCACCATGGGACAGGATCGAAGAGACCCAGTACTTC.

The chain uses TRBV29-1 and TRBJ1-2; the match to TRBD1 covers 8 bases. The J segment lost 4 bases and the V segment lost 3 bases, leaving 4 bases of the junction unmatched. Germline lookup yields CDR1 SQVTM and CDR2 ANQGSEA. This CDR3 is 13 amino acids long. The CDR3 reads CSVDDRGLYGYTF. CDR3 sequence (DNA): TGCAGCGTTGATGACAGGGGCCTCTATGGCTACACCTTC.

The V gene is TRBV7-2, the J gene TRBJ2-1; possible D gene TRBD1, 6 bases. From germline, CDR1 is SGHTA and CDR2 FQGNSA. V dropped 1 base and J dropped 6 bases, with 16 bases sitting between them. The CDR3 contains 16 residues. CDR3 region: CASSLVGATGFNEQFF. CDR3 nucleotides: TGTGCCAGCAGCTTAGTCGGAGCTACAGGGTTCAATGAGCAGTTCTTC. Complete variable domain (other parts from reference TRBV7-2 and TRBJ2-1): GAGVSQSPSNKVTEKGKDVELRCDPISGHTALYWYRQSLGQGLEFLIYFQGNSAPDKSGLPSDRFSAERTGGSVSTLTIQRTQQEDSAVYLCASSLVGATGFNEQFFGPGTRLTVL.

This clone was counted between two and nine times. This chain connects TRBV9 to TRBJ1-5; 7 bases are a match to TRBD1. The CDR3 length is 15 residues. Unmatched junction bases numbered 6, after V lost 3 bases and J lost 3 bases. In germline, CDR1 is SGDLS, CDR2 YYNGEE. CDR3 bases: TGTGCCAGCAGCGCCGACAGGGCGTTCAATCAGCCCCAGCATTTT. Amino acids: CASSADRAFNQPQHF.

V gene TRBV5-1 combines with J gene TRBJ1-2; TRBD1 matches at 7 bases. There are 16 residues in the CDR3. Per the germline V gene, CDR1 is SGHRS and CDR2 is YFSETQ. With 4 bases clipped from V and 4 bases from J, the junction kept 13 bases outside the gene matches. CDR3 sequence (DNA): TGCGCCAGCAGCGGGGGACAACGGGCAGGGGGCTATGGCTACACCTTC. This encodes CASSGGQRAGGYGYTF.

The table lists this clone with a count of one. Here the CDR3 DNA reads TGTGCCAGCTCACCACTCGCAGGACAACGCTCTGGAAACACCATATATTTT. Its translation: CASSPLAGQRSGNTIYF. The V and J genes are TRBV18 and TRBJ1-3; a weak D match, TRBD1 (5 bases). The V end was cut by 1 base, the J end by 0 bases, with 13 bases between. The CDR3 sequence is 17 residues long. CDR1 is KGHSH, CDR2 LQKENI, per germline.

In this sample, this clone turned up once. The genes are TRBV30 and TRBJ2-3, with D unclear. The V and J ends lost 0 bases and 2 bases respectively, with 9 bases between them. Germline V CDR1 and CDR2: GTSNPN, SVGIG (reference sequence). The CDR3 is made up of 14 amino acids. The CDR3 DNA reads TGTGCCTGGAGTGTATCGGCGGTCACAGATACGCAGTATTTT. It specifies CAWSVSAVTDTQYF.

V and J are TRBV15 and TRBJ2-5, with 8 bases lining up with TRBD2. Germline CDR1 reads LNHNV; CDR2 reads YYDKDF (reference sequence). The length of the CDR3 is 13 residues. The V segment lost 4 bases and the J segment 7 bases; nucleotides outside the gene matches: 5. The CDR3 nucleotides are TGTGCCACCAGCATACTAGCGGTGGGGACCCAGTACTTC. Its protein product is CATSILAVGTQYF.

The CDR3, as DNA: TGTGCCAGCAGCCAAAACGACAGGAGCAATCAGCCCCAGCATTTT. Amino acids: CASSQNDRSNQPQHF. The V and J genes are TRBV11-2 and TRBJ1-5, with a weak D call TRBD1 (6 bases). V shed 5 bases and J shed 1 base, with 12 bases lying between them. In germline, CDR1 is SGHAT, CDR2 FQNNGV. CDR3 length equals 15 residues.

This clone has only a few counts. The CDR3 spells CASSYPYQPQHF. The CDR3 DNA reads TGTGCCAGCAGTTACCCCTATCAGCCCCAGCATTTT. The genes are TRBV6-2 or TRBV6-3 and TRBJ1-5; D ambiguous. This CDR3 has 12 residues. CDR1 and CDR2 from the germline V gene are MNHEY and SVGEGT. V lost 2 bases to trimming and J lost 5 bases, with 4 bases between them.

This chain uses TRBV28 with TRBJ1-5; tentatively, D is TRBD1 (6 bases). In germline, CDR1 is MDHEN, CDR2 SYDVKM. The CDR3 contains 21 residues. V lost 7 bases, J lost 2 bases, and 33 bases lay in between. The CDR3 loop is CASTDFLWGRWKLTGNQPQHF. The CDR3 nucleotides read TGTGCCAGCACCGACTTCTTGTGGGGGCGGTGGAAACTTACGGGCAATCAGCCCCAGCATTTT.

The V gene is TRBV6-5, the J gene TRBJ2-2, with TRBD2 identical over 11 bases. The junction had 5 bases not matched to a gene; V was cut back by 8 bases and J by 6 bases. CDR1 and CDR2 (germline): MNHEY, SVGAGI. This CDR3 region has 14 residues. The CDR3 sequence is CASYSGRAPGELFF. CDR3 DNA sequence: TGTGCCAGCTATAGCGGGAGGGCCCCCGGGGAGCTGTTTTTT.

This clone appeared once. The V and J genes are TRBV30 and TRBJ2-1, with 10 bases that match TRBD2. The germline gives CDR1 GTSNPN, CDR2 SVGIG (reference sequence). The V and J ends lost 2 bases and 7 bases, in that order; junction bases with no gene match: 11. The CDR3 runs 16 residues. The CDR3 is CAWSRASGSGRNEQFF. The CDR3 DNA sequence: TGTGCCTGGAGTCGGGCTAGCGGGAGTGGGAGGAATGAGCAGTTCTTC.

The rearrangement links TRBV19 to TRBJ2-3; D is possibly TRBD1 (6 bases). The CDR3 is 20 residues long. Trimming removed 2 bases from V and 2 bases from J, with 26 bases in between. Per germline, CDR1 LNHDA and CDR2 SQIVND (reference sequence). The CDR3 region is CASSITPWPERGGPTDTQYF. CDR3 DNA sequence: TGTGCCAGTAGTATAACCCCCTGGCCGGAGAGAGGGGGACCCACAGATACGCAGTATTTT.

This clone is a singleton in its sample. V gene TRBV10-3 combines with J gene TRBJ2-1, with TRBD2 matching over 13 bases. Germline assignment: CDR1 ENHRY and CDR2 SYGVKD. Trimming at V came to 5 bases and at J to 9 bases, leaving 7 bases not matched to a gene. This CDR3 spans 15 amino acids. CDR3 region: CAISPTSGRAGEQFF. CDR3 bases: TGTGCCATCAGTCCCACTAGCGGGAGGGCCGGTGAGCAGTTCTTC.

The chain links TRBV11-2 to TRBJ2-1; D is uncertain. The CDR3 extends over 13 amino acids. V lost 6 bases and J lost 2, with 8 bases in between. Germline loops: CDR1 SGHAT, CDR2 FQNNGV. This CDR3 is CASSIRAYNEQFF. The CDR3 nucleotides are TGTGCCAGCAGTATTCGGGCCTACAATGAGCAGTTCTTC.

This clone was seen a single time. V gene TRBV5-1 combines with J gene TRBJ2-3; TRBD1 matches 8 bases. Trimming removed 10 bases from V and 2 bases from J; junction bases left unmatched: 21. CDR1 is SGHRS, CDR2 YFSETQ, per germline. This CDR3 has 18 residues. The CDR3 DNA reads TGCGCCCGCCCTCCCGGGACAGGTTCCGTCCCTCTCACAGATACGCAGTATTTT. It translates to CARPPGTGSVPLTDTQYF.

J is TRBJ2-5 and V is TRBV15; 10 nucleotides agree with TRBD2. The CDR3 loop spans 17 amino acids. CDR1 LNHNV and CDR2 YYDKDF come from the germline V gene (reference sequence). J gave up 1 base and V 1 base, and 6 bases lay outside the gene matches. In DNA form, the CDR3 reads TGTGCCACCAGCAGAGCTGGCAGCGGGGGGGTCCAAGAGACCCAGTACTTC. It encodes CATSRAGSGGVQETQYF.

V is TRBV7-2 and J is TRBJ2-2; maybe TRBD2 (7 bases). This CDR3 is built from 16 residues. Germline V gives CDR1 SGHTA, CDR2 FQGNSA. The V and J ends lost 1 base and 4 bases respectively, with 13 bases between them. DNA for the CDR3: TGTGCCAGCAGCTTAGTGGGGGGCGGGAGCACCGGGGAGCTGTTTTTT. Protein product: CASSLVGGGSTGELFF.

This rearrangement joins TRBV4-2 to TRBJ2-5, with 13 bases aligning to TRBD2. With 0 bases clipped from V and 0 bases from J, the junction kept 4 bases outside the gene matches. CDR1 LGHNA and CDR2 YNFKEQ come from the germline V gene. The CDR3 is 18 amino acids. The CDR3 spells CASSQELAGGVDQETQYF. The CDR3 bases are TGTGCCAGCAGCCAAGAACTAGCGGGAGGGGTTGACCAAGAGACCCAGTACTTC.

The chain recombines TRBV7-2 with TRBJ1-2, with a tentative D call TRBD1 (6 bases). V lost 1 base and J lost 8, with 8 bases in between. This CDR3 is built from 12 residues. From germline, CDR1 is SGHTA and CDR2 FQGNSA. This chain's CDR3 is CASSLEGTGYTF. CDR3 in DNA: TGTGCCAGCAGCTTAGAGGGGACAGGCTACACCTTC.

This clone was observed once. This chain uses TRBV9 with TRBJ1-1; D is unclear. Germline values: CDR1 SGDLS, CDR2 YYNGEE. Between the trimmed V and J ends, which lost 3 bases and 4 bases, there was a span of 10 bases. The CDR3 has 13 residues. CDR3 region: CASSARGPTEAFF. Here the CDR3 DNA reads TGTGCCAGCAGCGCCCGGGGTCCCACTGAAGCTTTCTTT.

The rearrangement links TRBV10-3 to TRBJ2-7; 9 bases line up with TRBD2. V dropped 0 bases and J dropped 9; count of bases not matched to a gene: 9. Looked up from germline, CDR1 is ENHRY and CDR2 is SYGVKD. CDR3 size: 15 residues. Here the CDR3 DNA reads TGTGCCATCAGTGAGTCGAAAGGTAGCGGGAGATGGCAGTACTTC. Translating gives CAISESKGSGRWQYF.